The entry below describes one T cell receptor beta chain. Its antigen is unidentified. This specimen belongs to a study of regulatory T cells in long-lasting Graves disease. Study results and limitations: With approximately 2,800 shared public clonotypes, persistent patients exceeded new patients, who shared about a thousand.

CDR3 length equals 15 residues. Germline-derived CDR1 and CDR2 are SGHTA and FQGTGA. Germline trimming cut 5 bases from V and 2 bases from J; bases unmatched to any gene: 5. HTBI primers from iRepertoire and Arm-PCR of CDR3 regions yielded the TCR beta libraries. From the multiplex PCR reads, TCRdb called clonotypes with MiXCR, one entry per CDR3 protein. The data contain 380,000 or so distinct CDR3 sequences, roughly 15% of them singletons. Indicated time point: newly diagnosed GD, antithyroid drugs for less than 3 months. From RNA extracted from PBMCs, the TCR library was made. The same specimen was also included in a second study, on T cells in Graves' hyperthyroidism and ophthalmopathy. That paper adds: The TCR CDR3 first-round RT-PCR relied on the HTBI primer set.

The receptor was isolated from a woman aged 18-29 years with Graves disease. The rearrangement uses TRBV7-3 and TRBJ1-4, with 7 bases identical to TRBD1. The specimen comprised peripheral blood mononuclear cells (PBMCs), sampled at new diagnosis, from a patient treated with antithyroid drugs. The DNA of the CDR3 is TGTGCCAGCAGCCTCGACAGGGCGACTAATGAAAAACTGTTTTTT. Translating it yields CASSLDRATNEKLFF. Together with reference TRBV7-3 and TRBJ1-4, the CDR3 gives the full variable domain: GAGVSQTPSNKVTEKGKYVELRCDPISGHTALYWYRQSLGQGPEFLIYFQGTGAADDSGLPNDRFFAVRPEGSVSTLKIQRTERGDSAVYLCASSLDRATNEKLFFGSGTQLSVL.